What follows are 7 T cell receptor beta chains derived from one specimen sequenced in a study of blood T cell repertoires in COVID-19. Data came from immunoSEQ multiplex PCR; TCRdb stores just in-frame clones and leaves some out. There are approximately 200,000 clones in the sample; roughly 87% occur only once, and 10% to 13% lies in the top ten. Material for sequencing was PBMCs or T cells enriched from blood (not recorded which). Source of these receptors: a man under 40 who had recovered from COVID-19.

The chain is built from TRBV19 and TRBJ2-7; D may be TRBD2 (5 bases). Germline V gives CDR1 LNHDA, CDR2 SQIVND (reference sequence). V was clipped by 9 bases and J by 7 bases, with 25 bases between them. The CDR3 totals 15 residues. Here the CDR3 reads CASAGKGVGVGEQYF. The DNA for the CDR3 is TGTGCCAGCGCCGGGAAGGGAGTGGGCGTGGGAGAGCAGTACTTC.

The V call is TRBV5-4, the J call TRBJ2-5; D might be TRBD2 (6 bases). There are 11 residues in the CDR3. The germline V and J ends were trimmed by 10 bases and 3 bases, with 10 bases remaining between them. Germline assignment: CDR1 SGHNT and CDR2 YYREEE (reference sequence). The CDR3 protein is CAAGTKETQYF. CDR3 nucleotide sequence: TGTGCCGCGGGAACTAAAGAGACCCAGTACTTC.

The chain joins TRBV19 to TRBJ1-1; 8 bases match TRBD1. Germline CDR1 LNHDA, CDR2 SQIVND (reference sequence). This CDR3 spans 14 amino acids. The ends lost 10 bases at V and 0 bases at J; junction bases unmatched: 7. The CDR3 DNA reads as TGTGCCACTAACAGGGGGTCCGTGAACACTGAAGCTTTCTTT. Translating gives CATNRGSVNTEAFF.

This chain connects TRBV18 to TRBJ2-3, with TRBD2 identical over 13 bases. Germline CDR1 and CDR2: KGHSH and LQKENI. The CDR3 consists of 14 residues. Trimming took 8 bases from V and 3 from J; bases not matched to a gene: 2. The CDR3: CASATSGRTDTQYF. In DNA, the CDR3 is TGTGCCAGCGCGACTAGCGGGAGGACAGATACGCAGTATTTT. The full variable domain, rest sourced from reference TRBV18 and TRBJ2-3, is NAGVMQNPRHLVRRRGQEARLRCSPMKGHSHVYWYRQLPEEGLKFMVYLQKENIIDESGMPKERFSAEFPKEGPSILRIQQVVRGDSAAYFCASATSGRTDTQYFGPGTRLTVL.

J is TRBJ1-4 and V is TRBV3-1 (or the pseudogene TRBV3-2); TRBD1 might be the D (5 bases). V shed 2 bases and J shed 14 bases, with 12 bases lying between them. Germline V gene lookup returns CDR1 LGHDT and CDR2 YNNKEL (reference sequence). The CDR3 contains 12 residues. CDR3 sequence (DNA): TGTGCCAGCAGCCAACCGACCCGGGGGCTGTTTTTT. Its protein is CASSQPTRGLFF.

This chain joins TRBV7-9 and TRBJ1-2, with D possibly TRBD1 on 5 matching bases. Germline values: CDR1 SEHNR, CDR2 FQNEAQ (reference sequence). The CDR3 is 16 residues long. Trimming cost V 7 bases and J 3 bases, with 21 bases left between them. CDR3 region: CASTPPRAREDYGYTF. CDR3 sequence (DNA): TGTGCCAGCACCCCTCCTCGTGCCAGGGAAGACTATGGCTACACCTTC.

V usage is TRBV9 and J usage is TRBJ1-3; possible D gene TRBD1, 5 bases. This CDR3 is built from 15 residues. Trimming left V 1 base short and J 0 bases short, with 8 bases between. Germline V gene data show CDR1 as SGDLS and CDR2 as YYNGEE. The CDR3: CASSVQGTSGNTIYF. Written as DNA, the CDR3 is TGTGCCAGCAGCGTACAGGGCACCTCTGGAAACACCATATATTTT.